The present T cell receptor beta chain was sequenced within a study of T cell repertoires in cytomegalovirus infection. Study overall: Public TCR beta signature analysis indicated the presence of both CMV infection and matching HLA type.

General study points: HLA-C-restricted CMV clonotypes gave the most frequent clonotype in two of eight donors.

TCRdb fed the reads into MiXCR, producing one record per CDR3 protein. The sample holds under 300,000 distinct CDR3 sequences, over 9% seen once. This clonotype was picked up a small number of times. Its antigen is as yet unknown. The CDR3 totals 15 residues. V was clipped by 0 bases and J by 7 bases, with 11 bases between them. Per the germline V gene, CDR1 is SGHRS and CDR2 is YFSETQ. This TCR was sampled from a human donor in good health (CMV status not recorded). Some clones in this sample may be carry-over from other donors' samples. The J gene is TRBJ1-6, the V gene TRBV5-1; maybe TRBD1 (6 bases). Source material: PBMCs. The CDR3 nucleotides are TGCGCCAGCAGCTTGGCCGGGGGCGAAAATTCACCCCTCCACTTT. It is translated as CASSLAGGENSPLHF.